These 32 T cell receptor beta chains were all obtained from the same sample, sequenced in a study of T cells in Graves' hyperthyroidism and ophthalmopathy. TCR beta CDR3 regions were amplified from RNA transcripts. RT-PCR in the first round (using the HTBI primer set) targeted the TCR CDR3. TCRdb fed the multiplex PCR reads into MiXCR, producing one record per CDR3 protein. The top ten hold about 3.8% of the sample, which has approximately 600,000 distinct CDR3 sequences, roughly 16% seen once. The sample taken for sequencing was blood. The receptors were gathered from a woman aged 25 to 39 with Graves' hyperthyroidism.

This clonotype has ten or more counts. The chain has TRBV6-2 or TRBV6-3 and TRBJ2-1; 14 nucleotides align to TRBD2. CDR1 MNHEY and CDR2 SVGEGT come from the germline V gene. The CDR3 length is 19 residues. The V and J ends lost 2 bases and 8 bases, in that order; junction bases with no gene match: 14. The CDR3 reads CASSYPARGTSGRLDEQFF. CDR3 nucleotides: TGTGCCAGCAGTTACCCCGCTCGTGGGACTAGCGGGAGACTCGATGAGCAGTTCTTC.

There are many counts of this clonotype. This rearrangement joins TRBV28 to TRBJ2-7, with a weak D call TRBD1 (5 bases). Trimming removed 3 bases at V and 2 bases at J, with 11 bases between. Germline V CDR1 and CDR2: MDHEN, SYDVKM. The length of the CDR3 is 14 residues. The CDR3 loop reads CASSLTGRAYEQYF. The CDR3 DNA reads as TGTGCCAGCAGTTTGACTGGCAGGGCCTACGAGCAGTACTTC.

In its sample, this clonotype was seen a few times. The J gene is TRBJ2-2, the V gene TRBV7-8, with 7 bases aligning to TRBD2. CDR1 and CDR2 (germline): SGHVS, FQNEAQ. The CDR3 consists of 14 residues. The V gene end was trimmed by 8 bases and the J gene end by 4 bases; junction bases not matched to a gene: 7. CDR3 sequence reads: CASERGSGTGELFF. Here the CDR3 DNA reads TGTGCCAGCGAGCGCGGGAGTGGCACCGGGGAGCTGTTTTTT.

This clonotype was observed at least ten times. This sequence joins TRBV3-1 and TRBJ2-2; possibly TRBD1 for D (5 bases). The CDR3 contains 14 residues. The germline CDR1 and CDR2 sequences are LGHDT and YNNKEL (reference sequence). V dropped 0 bases and J dropped 7 bases, with 9 bases sitting between them. CDR3 in DNA: TGTGCCAGCAGCCAAGATCCAGGGTACGGGGAGCTGTTTTTT. It encodes CASSQDPGYGELFF.

As to this clonotype: This may be a read error: a much more frequent sequence differs by one nucleotide. This chain links TRBV12-3 or TRBV12-4 with TRBJ2-7; D unresolved. This CDR3 is built from 11 residues. The V gene lost 4 bases and the J gene lost 6 bases, with 7 bases spanning the gap. CDR3 in DNA: TGTGCCAGCAGTTCAGAGCGCGAGCAGTACTTC. Translated, it gives CASSSEREQYF.

This sequence joins TRBV14 and TRBJ2-7, with D uncertain. Germline V CDR1 and CDR2: SGHDN, FVKESK. The CDR3 is made up of 16 amino acids. V lost 3 bases and J lost 0, with 15 bases in between. The CDR3 nucleotides are TGTGCCAGCAGCCAGTTAGAACTGCAAAGCTCCTACGAGCAGTACTTC. It yields the protein CASSQLELQSSYEQYF. The whole variable domain, filled in from reference TRBV14 and TRBJ2-7, reads EAGVTQFPSHSVIEKGQTVTLRCDPISGHDNLYWYRRVMGKEIKFLLHFVKESKQDESGMPNNRFLAERTGGTYSTLKVQPAELEDSGVYFCASSQLELQSSYEQYFGPGTRLTVT.

This clonotype has ten or more counts. This chain links TRBV5-1 with TRBJ2-1; tentative D call: TRBD1 (6 bases). CDR1 and CDR2 from the germline V gene are SGHRS and YFSETQ. CDR3 length equals 15 residues. The germline V and J ends were trimmed by 4 bases and 2 bases, with 13 bases remaining between them. The CDR3 coding sequence is TGCGCCAGCAGCCTGGGACACCCAGCCTACAATGAGCAGTTCTTC. This encodes CASSLGHPAYNEQFF.

This clonotype appeared many times. The chain links TRBV2 to TRBJ2-3; D call uncertain. The CDR3 sequence is 15 residues long. The V and J ends lost 11 bases and 0 bases respectively, with 18 bases between them. Germline V CDR1 and CDR2: SNHLY, FYNNEI. The CDR3 DNA is TGTGCCCTCGTAGGCGGACGTTCTAGCACAGATACGCAGTATTTT. Protein: CALVGGRSSTDTQYF.

This clonotype was seen a few times. CDR3 in DNA: TGTGCCACTCGACCGAAGCCGGGACAGTCTTCCAATCAGCCCCAGCATTTT. This gives the protein CATRPKPGQSSNQPQHF. The chain recombines TRBV19 with TRBJ1-5, with 7 bases matching TRBD1. V was clipped by 10 bases and J by 3 bases; unmatched bases: 18. CDR3 length: 17 amino acids. Germline CDR1 and CDR2: LNHDA and SQIVND (reference sequence).

This rearrangement joins TRBV18 to TRBJ1-6; D uncertain. V lost 5 bases and J lost 5, with 4 bases in between. CDR3 size: 12 residues. Germline values: CDR1 KGHSH, CDR2 LQKENI. For the CDR3, the DNA is TGTGCCAGCTCAGGGGATAATTCACCCCTCCACTTT. Its protein product is CASSGDNSPLHF.

Concerning this clonotype itself: This sequence may be a read error, since a much larger clone differs from it by one base. The chain joins TRBV27 to TRBJ1-1, with D perhaps matching TRBD1 (5 bases). The CDR3 loop spans 14 amino acids. Germline V gene data show CDR1 as MNHEY and CDR2 as SMNVEV (reference sequence). As DNA, the CDR3 is TGTGCCAGCAGTTTCTGGTCAGGGAACACTGAAGCTGTCTTT. It translates to CASSFWSGNTEAVF.

This chain joins TRBV6-1 and TRBJ1-5; TRBD1 matches at 10 bases. The CDR3 runs 16 residues. Germline V CDR1 and CDR2: MNHNS, SASEGT. V lost 6 bases to trimming and J lost 1 base; unmatched junction nucleotides: 6. The CDR3 coding sequence is TGTGCCAGCAGCCATTGGACAGGGGGAAGCAATCAGCCCCAGCATTTT. Amino acid sequence: CASSHWTGGSNQPQHF.

There are many counts of this clonotype. V is TRBV5-1 and J is TRBJ2-1, with 13 nucleotides matching TRBD2. CDR3 size: 17 residues. Germline CDR1 is SGHRS and CDR2 is YFSETQ. V was clipped by 2 bases and J by 7 bases; unmatched bases: 9. The CDR3 loop is CASSFGLAGVKRNEQFF. The CDR3 DNA reads as TGCGCCAGCAGCTTTGGACTAGCGGGAGTAAAAAGGAATGAGCAGTTCTTC.

This clonotype was counted many times. The chain combines TRBV28 with TRBJ2-1; D call uncertain. CDR1 and CDR2 from the germline V gene are MDHEN and SYDVKM. The germline V and J ends were trimmed by 6 bases and 4 bases, with 10 bases remaining between them. This CDR3 region has 13 residues. CDR3 sequence (DNA): TGTGCCAGCAGCCCGGTCGGATACAATGAGCAGTTCTTC. Translation gives CASSPVGYNEQFF.

The gene calls are TRBV19 and TRBJ2-1; the match to TRBD2 covers 9 bases. This CDR3 has 15 amino acids. Trimming cost V 3 bases and J 8 bases; bases outside gene matches: 8. Germline V gene data show CDR1 as LNHDA and CDR2 as SQIVND (reference sequence). CDR3 region: CASSMTAGGLDEQFF. Written as DNA, the CDR3 is TGTGCCAGTAGTATGACGGCGGGAGGGCTGGATGAGCAGTTCTTC. The full variable domain, its missing parts supplied by reference TRBV19 and TRBJ2-1, is DGGITQSPKYLFRKEGQNVTLSCEQNLNHDAMYWYRQDPGQGLRLIYYSQIVNDFQKGDIAEGYSVSREKKESFPLTVTSAQKNPTAFYLCASSMTAGGLDEQFFGPGTRLTVL.

CDR3 in DNA: TGTGCCAGCACTGAAGCCGGGACAAAAAAAAACATTCAGTACTTC. Translated, it gives CASTEAGTKKNIQYF. The chain employs TRBV12-3 or TRBV12-4 and TRBJ2-4, with TRBD1 as a possible D gene (6 bases). V dropped 7 bases and J dropped 4 bases, with 17 bases sitting between them. This CDR3 comprises 15 residues.

The table lists this clonotype with a few counts. The chain is built from TRBV27 and TRBJ1-2, with 9 bases lining up with TRBD1. This CDR3 region has 14 residues. CDR1 is MNHEY and CDR2 is SMNVEV in the germline V gene (reference sequence). The junction had 5 bases not matched to a gene; V was cut back by 4 bases and J by 5 bases. CDR3 loop: CASSSGTGLYGYTF. In DNA form, the CDR3 reads TGTGCCAGCAGTTCTGGGACAGGGCTTTATGGCTACACCTTC.

The rearrangement joins TRBV7-2 to TRBJ2-7; 8 bases match TRBD2. Losses at the gene ends were 5 bases for V and 2 bases for J; bases not matched to a gene: 14. Germline assignment: CDR1 SGHTA and CDR2 FQGNSA. The CDR3 is 17 residues long. The CDR3 nucleotides read TGTGCCAGCAGCAACGGACTCGGGGGGGGCCTCGCCTACGAGCAGTACTTC. Amino acid sequence: CASSNGLGGGLAYEQYF. The full variable domain, in which reference TRBV7-2 and TRBJ2-7 provide the parts outside the CDR3, is GAGVSQSPSNKVTEKGKDVELRCDPISGHTALYWYRQSLGQGLEFLIYFQGNSAPDKSGLPSDRFSAERTGGSVSTLTIQRTQQEDSAVYLCASSNGLGGGLAYEQYFGPGTRLTVT.

J is TRBJ1-2 and V is TRBV28; 7 bases align to TRBD1. Germline V lookup: CDR1 MDHEN, CDR2 SYDVKM. The CDR3 totals 14 residues. V shed 5 bases and J 4 bases; nucleotides not matched to a gene: 7. In DNA form, the CDR3 reads TGTGCCAGCAGTCCAACGACAGGGTCCTATGGCTACACCTTC. Residues: CASSPTTGSYGYTF.

This clonotype came up many times. The rearrangement joins TRBV11-2 to TRBJ1-6, with no clear D. The V end was cut by 1 base, the J end by 10 bases, with 8 bases between. CDR1 is SGHAT, CDR2 FQNNGV, per germline. The CDR3 has 13 residues. CDR3 sequence (DNA): TGTGCCAGCAGCTTAGGGGGAGACTCACCCCTCCACTTT. It yields the protein CASSLGGDSPLHF.

The chain couples TRBV5-6 to TRBJ1-5; D is possibly TRBD1 (5 bases). From germline, CDR1 is SGHDT and CDR2 YYEEEE. V shed 4 bases and J shed 5 bases, with 13 bases lying between them. This CDR3 spans 14 amino acids. CDR3 sequence (DNA): TGTGCCAGCAGCCAGAAGGGGAAGGATCAGCCCCAGCATTTT. It is translated as CASSQKGKDQPQHF.

This clonotype came up many times. The V call is TRBV7-6, the J call TRBJ2-1; D is possibly TRBD2 (5 bases). Germline V gene data show CDR1 as SGHVS and CDR2 as FNYEAQ. Trimming removed 4 bases at V and 7 bases at J, with 14 bases between. The CDR3 length is 14 residues. In nucleotides, the CDR3 is TGTGCCAGCAGCTCCCGTTGGGAGCAGAATGAGCAGTTCTTC. It yields the protein CASSSRWEQNEQFF.

V usage is TRBV5-5 and J usage is TRBJ2-7; tentative D call: TRBD1 (6 bases). V dropped 0 bases and J dropped 4 bases, with 20 bases sitting between them. The CDR3 length is 17 residues. Germline lookup yields CDR1 SGHKS and CDR2 YYEKEE (reference sequence). The CDR3 is CASSLALDRYEPYEQYF. The CDR3 DNA is TGTGCCAGCAGCTTGGCCCTTGACAGGTATGAGCCGTACGAGCAGTACTTC.

As regards this clonotype: A much larger clone lies one base from this, so it may be a read error. V usage is TRBV2 and J usage is TRBJ2-1, with D possibly matching TRBD1 (5 bases). CDR1 SNHLY and CDR2 FYNNEI come from the germline V gene. The CDR3 is made up of 13 amino acids. V was trimmed by 2 bases and J by 7 bases, leaving 9 bases between them. The CDR3 DNA follows: TGTGCCAGCAGTGAAATAGGGGCAAATGAGCAGTTCTTC. Its translation is CASSEIGANEQFF. Complete variable domain (other parts from reference TRBV2 and TRBJ2-1): EPEVTQTPSHQVTQMGQEVILRCVPISNHLYFYWYRQILGQKVEFLVSFYNNEISEKSEIFDDQFSVERPDGSNFTLKIRSTKLEDSAMYFCASSEIGANEQFFGPGTRLTVL.

This clonotype was counted many times. This sequence joins TRBV30 and TRBJ2-1, with TRBD2 identical over 10 bases. The V gene's germline CDR1 is GTSNPN and CDR2 SVGIG (reference sequence). After removal of 1 base from V and 0 bases from J, the junction contained 6 bases not matched to a gene. The CDR3 extends over 17 amino acids. DNA of the CDR3: TGTGCCTGGAGTGAAACAGCGGGAGGGCCCTCCTACAATGAGCAGTTCTTC. Protein product: CAWSETAGGPSYNEQFF.

As for this clonotype: A much more abundant neighbour one base away suggests this may be a read error. This rearrangement joins TRBV6-4 to TRBJ2-1; 9 bases map to TRBD2. This CDR3 spans 17 amino acids. CDR1 and CDR2 (germline): MRHNA, SNTAGT. The CDR3, as DNA: TGTCCCAGCAACCAGGGCTCAGGACTAGCGACAAAACGTGAGCAGTTCTTC. This codes for CPSNQGSGLATKREQFF.

There are a few counts of this clonotype. The V and J genes are TRBV10-3 and TRBJ2-3; TRBD2 matches 12 bases. Germline trimming cut 3 bases from V and 4 bases from J; bases unmatched to any gene: 2. Per the germline V gene, CDR1 is ENHRY and CDR2 is SYGVKD. The CDR3 contains 15 residues. CDR3 coding DNA: TGTGCCATCAGTGAACTAGCGGGAGGACCAGATACGCAGTATTTT. Encoded protein: CAISELAGGPDTQYF.

Ten or more counts support this clonotype. The gene calls are TRBV11-2 and TRBJ2-5; D not resolved. The V and J ends lost 2 bases and 1 base respectively, with 2 bases between them. The germline CDR1 and CDR2 sequences are SGHAT and FQNNGV. This CDR3 has 12 residues. CDR3 nucleotides: TGTGCCAGCAGCTTATTCCAAGAGACCCAGTACTTC. Residues: CASSLFQETQYF.

This clonotype was detected many times. This chain links TRBV27 with TRBJ2-3, with D unclear. Trimming left V 3 bases short and J 3 bases short, with 13 bases between. The CDR3 has 15 residues. Germline CDR1 MNHEY, CDR2 SMNVEV (reference sequence). The CDR3 DNA follows: TGTGCCAGCAGTTTCGGAGCCGCTGGGACAGATACGCAGTATTTT. Amino acids: CASSFGAAGTDTQYF.

The V gene is TRBV27, the J gene TRBJ2-7; 8 nucleotides line up with TRBD1. Germline CDR1 is MNHEY and CDR2 is SMNVEV (reference sequence). This CDR3 comprises 14 residues. Unmatched junction bases numbered 9, after V lost 7 bases and J lost 4 bases. The CDR3 DNA is TGTGCCAGCACCAGAGGGGACAGGTTATACGAGCAGTACTTC. Protein: CASTRGDRLYEQYF.

This clonotype was seen ten or more times. This chain connects TRBV20-1 to TRBJ1-5; 10 bases align to TRBD1. The germline V gene encodes CDR1 DFQATT and CDR2 SNEGSKA (reference sequence). With V trimmed by 3 bases and J by 7 bases, 6 bases remained unmatched. CDR3 size: 14 residues. The CDR3 bases are TGCAGTGCTAGTGACAGGGGGCCCAAACAGCCCCAGCATTTT. Translated, it gives CSASDRGPKQPQHF.

This clonotype was found many times. The J gene is TRBJ2-3, the V gene TRBV7-9, with a tentative D call TRBD1 (5 bases). The V gene's germline CDR1 is SEHNR and CDR2 FQNEAQ (reference sequence). V dropped 4 bases and J dropped 5 bases, with 16 bases sitting between them. The CDR3 totals 15 residues. The CDR3 bases are TGTGCCAGCAGCTCACACTCGACAGTGGAAGATACGCAGTATTTT. It translates to CASSSHSTVEDTQYF.